Listed below are T cell receptor beta chains from one sample, sequenced in a study of shared clonotypes between healthy human individuals. Produced via immunoSEQ multiplex PCR; TCRdb's table is partial and in-frame only. The sample lists just under 350,000 clones, about 73% occurring once. Sequencing was done on a sample of memory CD4+ T cells sorted from blood. The receptors here all came from a man under 40 in good health. Each CDR3 is given with its conserved first and last residue. The order of the fields is clone size, V gene, J gene, D gene, CDR3 DNA, CDR3 protein. The D gene is left open where the match is weak. A row's size may be missing; if present it is once, few, many or a size class.

.	TRBV10-3	TRBJ2-7	.	TGTGCCACCAACGAACCGGGACAATCGGCCAACGAGCAGTACTTC	CATNEPGQSANEQYF
.	TRBV2	TRBJ2-7	TRBD1	TGTGCCAGCAGTGGGGGGACAGGGGGCCGCGAGCAGTACTTC	CASSGGTGGREQYF
.	TRBV5-1	TRBJ2-6	.	TGCGCCAGCAGCTTGGCCCAGGGGCCCTCGACGGGGGCCAACGTCCTGACTTTC	CASSLAQGPSTGANVLTF
.	TRBV5-1	TRBJ2-7	TRBD2	TGCGCCAGCAGCTTGGCCTCGGGACAGGGGACTAGCGGGAGGTACGAGCAGTACTTC	CASSLASGQGTSGRYEQYF
once	TRBV19	TRBJ2-6	.	TGTGCCAGTACCTCCATCGCTGCCAACGTCCTGACTTTC	CASTSIAANVLTF
.	TRBV28	TRBJ2-3	.	TGTGCCAGCAGTTTAAGGCGGGTTAGCACAGATACGCAGTATTTT	CASSLRRVSTDTQYF
.	TRBV29-1	TRBJ1-2	.	TGCAGCGTTGTAGGTGGGGTACAGCTCTATGGCTACACCTTC	CSVVGGVQLYGYTF
.	TRBV18	TRBJ2-5	TRBD2	TGTGCCAGCTCACCTGCGGGAGAGCAAGAGACCCAGTACTTC	CASSPAGEQETQYF
few	TRBV6-5	TRBJ2-1	.	TGTGCCAGCATTGCCATAGACCGAGGATACAATGAGCAGTTCTTC	CASIAIDRGYNEQFF
.	TRBV5-6	TRBJ2-3	TRBD1	TGTGCCAGCAGCTTGGGACAGGGCCAAACGCAGTATTTT	CASSLGQGQTQYF
few	TRBV7-2	TRBJ2-3	TRBD1	TGTGCCAGCGGGACAGAGGTGACTAGCACAGATACGCAGTATTTT	CASGTEVTSTDTQYF
.	TRBV5-1	TRBJ2-1	TRBD2	TGCGCCAGCAGCGAATTGACTAGCATTGAGCAGTTCTTC	CASSELTSIEQFF
.	TRBV9	TRBJ2-6	TRBD2	TGTGCCAGCACCTCGGGGGGTAACTCTGGGGCCAACGTCCTGACTTTC	CASTSGGNSGANVLTF
few	TRBV11-2	TRBJ2-7	.	TGTGCCAGCAGCTTAGCCGGTCATTCCTACGAGCAGTACTTC	CASSLAGHSYEQYF
.	TRBV11-3	TRBJ2-1	TRBD1	TGTGCCAGCAGTGTACAGGGGATCGGGAATGAGCAGTTCTTC	CASSVQGIGNEQFF
.	TRBV2	TRBJ1-2	.	TGTGCCAGCAGTGAAAGGTCCGTACAGTCGCAACGCTATGGCTACACCTTC	CASSERSVQSQRYGYTF
.	TRBV4-1	TRBJ2-2	TRBD2	TGCGCCAGCAGCCAGGCGGGACTAGCGGGAGTAGGCACCGGGGAGCTGTTTTTT	CASSQAGLAGVGTGELFF
.	TRBV2	TRBJ1-1	TRBD1	TGTGCCAGCAGTGAGAGGACAGGGCTCATGAACACTGAAGCTTTCTTT	CASSERTGLMNTEAFF
.	TRBV30	TRBJ2-1	.	TGTGCCTGGAACTTTAACAATGAGCAGTTCTTC	CAWNFNNEQFF
.	TRBV6-1	TRBJ2-7	TRBD2	TGTGCCAGCAGTGAGAGACTAGCGGGAGGCGCGGAGCAGTACTTC	CASSERLAGGAEQYF
few	TRBV5-1	TRBJ2-2	TRBD2	TGCGCCAGCAGCGGGGCGGGAGAAGTCGGGGAGCTGTTTTTT	CASSGAGEVGELFF
.	TRBV19	TRBJ2-3	.	TGTGCCAGTAGACAGGCTGGAGATACGCAGTATTTT	CASRQAGDTQYF
many	TRBV30	TRBJ1-3	.	TGTGCCTGGATTCCCCCAAGAGTCGGGAACACCATATATTTT	CAWIPPRVGNTIYF
.	TRBV6-5	TRBJ1-4	TRBD1	TGTGCCAGCAGTCGACAGGGCGGAGAAAAACTGTTTTTT	CASSRQGGEKLFF
.	TRBV2	TRBJ1-5	.	TGTGCCAGCAGTCAGGGTTTCAATCAGCCCCAGCATTTT	CASSQGFNQPQHF